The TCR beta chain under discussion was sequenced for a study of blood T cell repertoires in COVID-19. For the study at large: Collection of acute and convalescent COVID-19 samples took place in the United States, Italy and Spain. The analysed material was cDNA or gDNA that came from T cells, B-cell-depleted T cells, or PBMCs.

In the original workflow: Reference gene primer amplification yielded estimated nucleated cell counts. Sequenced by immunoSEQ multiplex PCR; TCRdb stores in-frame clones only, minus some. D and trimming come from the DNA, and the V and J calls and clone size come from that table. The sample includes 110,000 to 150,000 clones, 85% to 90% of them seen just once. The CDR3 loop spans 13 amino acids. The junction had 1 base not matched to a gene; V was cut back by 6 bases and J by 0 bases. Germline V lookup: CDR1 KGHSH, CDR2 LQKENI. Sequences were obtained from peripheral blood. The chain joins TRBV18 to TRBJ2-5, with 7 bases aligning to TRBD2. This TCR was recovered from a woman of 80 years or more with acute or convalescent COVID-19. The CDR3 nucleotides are TGTGCCAGCTCGCGGGGGAACCAAGAGACCCAGTACTTC. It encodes CASSRGNQETQYF. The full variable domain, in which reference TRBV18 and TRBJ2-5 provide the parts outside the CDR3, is NAGVMQNPRHLVRRRGQEARLRCSPMKGHSHVYWYRQLPEEGLKFMVYLQKENIIDESGMPKERFSAEFPKEGPSILRIQQVVRGDSAAYFCASSRGNQETQYFGPGTRLLVL.